Sequencing of this T cell receptor beta chain was carried out in a study of T cells after yellow fever vaccination. Findings of the study overall: From the bulk population, abundant clonotypes could contaminate and appear within FACS-sorted repertoires.

The V gene end was trimmed by 8 bases and the J gene end by 7 bases; junction bases not matched to a gene: 3. The CDR3 is made up of 11 amino acids. Germline-derived CDR1 and CDR2 are SNHLY and FYNNEI. This clonotype was recorded at least ten times. Its antigen is as yet unknown. TCR cDNA was made by 5'RACE template switching, adding a universal primer site and UMIs. TCRdb independently ran MiXCR on the 5' RACE reads; one entry per CDR3 protein. The table has under 300,000 distinct CDR3 sequences, about 7% seen once. The chain uses TRBV2 and TRBJ2-5; 8 nucleotides align to TRBD2. The material sequenced was CD4+ T cells sorted from PBMCs, taken on the day of the yellow fever booster vaccination. This TCR derives from a man younger than 45 who received the YFV17D yellow fever vaccine. The CDR3 bases are TGTGCCAGCCGGGCGGGGGGGACCCAGTACTTC. Translating gives CASRAGGTQYF.